The 14 T cell receptor beta chains given below trace back to one sample, sequenced in a study of T-cell reconstitution after alpha-beta-depleted transplantation in children. It was with unique molecular identifiers that the TCRbeta library was prepared. Using its own MiXCR run on the PCR reads, TCRdb lists one record per CDR3 protein. In the table there are almost 600,000 distinct CDR3 sequences, 25% to 30% of which are singletons. Sequencing was performed on PBMCs, taken before TCRalphabeta/CD19-depleted stem cell transplant. The receptors come from a boy younger than two with Wiskott-Aldrich syndrome, due to receive a stem cell transplant.

Ten or more counts support this clonotype. J is TRBJ2-2 and V is TRBV5-1, with 7 bases fitting TRBD1. CDR1 and CDR2 from the germline V gene are SGHRS and YFSETQ. Germline trimming cut 4 bases from V and 0 bases from J; bases unmatched to any gene: 0. CDR3 size: 14 residues. For the CDR3, the DNA is TGCGCCAGCAGCGGGACAGCGAACACCGGGGAGCTGTTTTTT. Translation: CASSGTANTGELFF.

This clonotype has just a few counts. V usage is TRBV30 and J usage is TRBJ2-3, with D possibly being TRBD2 (5 bases). The length of the CDR3 is 14 residues. With 0 bases removed from V and 0 bases from J, the gap between germline ends came to 7 bases. Germline V gene sequence: CDR1 GTSNPN, CDR2 SVGIG (reference sequence). For the CDR3, the DNA is TGTGCCTGGAGTGTATGGAGGAGCACAGATACGCAGTATTTT. The encoded protein is CAWSVWRSTDTQYF.

This clonotype came up a few times. The chain employs TRBV12-3 or TRBV12-4 and TRBJ2-7, with 8 bases aligning to TRBD2. This CDR3 spans 16 amino acids. After removal of 5 bases from V and 1 base from J, the junction contained 10 bases not matched to a gene. CDR3 in DNA: TGTGCCAGCAGTCTCTTAATGAGCGGGAGATCCTACGAGCAGTACTTC. Its protein is CASSLLMSGRSYEQYF.

This clonotype was recorded a few times. The chain has TRBV2 and TRBJ2-1, with 11 bases matching TRBD1. V shed 3 bases, J shed 8 bases, and the junction held 9 bases outside the gene matches. The germline gives CDR1 SNHLY, CDR2 FYNNEI. The CDR3 is 16 amino acids. The CDR3 nucleotides read TGTGCCAGCAGTGAGTTTGGGACAGGGGGGTTCGATGAGCAGTTCTTC. Translating it yields CASSEFGTGGFDEQFF.

This clonotype was detected a few times. The chain recombines TRBV28 with TRBJ2-7; D call uncertain. CDR1 is MDHEN and CDR2 is SYDVKM in the germline V gene. Trimming left V 8 bases short and J 5 bases short, with 13 bases between. The CDR3 length is 12 residues. For the CDR3, the DNA is TGTGCCAGCGAGGATGTCCGCCACGAGCAGTACTTC. Amino acid sequence: CASEDVRHEQYF.

The V and J genes are TRBV4-2 and TRBJ2-6; D is possibly TRBD2 (6 bases). The CDR3 length is 18 residues. The germline V gene encodes CDR1 LGHNA and CDR2 YNFKEQ. Trimming cost V 1 base and J 0 bases, with 13 bases left between them. The chain's CDR3 is CASSQVEGSYSGANVLTF. The CDR3 DNA sequence: TGTGCCAGCAGCCAAGTGGAGGGGTCTTACTCTGGGGCCAACGTCCTGACTTTC.

About this clonotype itself: The junction differs from germline at one of its ends, possibly a read error. The J gene is TRBJ2-1, the V gene TRBV4-2, with TRBD2 matching 11 bases. This CDR3 is 16 amino acids long. Looked up from germline, CDR1 is LGHNA and CDR2 is YNFKEQ. CDR3 in amino acids: CTSSQRGLAETNEQFF. CDR3 nucleotide sequence: TGTACCAGCAGCCAAAGGGGACTAGCGGAGACCAATGAGCAGTTCTTC.

This clonotype has more than one count but fewer than ten. The chain links TRBV12-3 or TRBV12-4 to TRBJ2-2, with 14 nucleotides matching TRBD2. The CDR3 contains 15 residues. Trimming at V came to 6 bases and at J to 7 bases, leaving 4 bases not matched to a gene. The CDR3 protein is CASRGLAGEFGELFF. For the CDR3, the DNA is TGTGCCAGCAGGGGACTAGCGGGAGAATTCGGGGAGCTGTTTTTT.

The rearrangement uses TRBV30 and TRBJ2-1; D might be TRBD1 or TRBD2, each matching 5 bases. The CDR3 is made up of 13 amino acids. The V and J ends lost 3 bases and 0 bases respectively, with 6 bases between them. Looked up from germline, CDR1 is GTSNPN and CDR2 is SVGIG (reference sequence). The CDR3 loop is CAWRGDSYNEQFF. CDR3 bases: TGTGCCTGGAGGGGGGACTCCTACAATGAGCAGTTCTTC.

V is TRBV7-2 and J is TRBJ1-4; maybe TRBD1 (5 bases). This CDR3 region has 13 residues. Per germline, CDR1 SGHTA and CDR2 FQGNSA. Trimming took off 5 bases at V and 8 bases at J, with 12 bases between the two ends. This CDR3 is CASSPGPGEKLFF. Here the CDR3 DNA reads TGTGCCAGCAGCCCTGGACCAGGGGAAAAACTGTTTTTT.

V is TRBV30 and J is TRBJ2-2, with no clear D. The CDR3 extends over 15 amino acids. The germline V and J ends were trimmed by 1 base and 5 bases, with 14 bases remaining between them. The germline CDR1 and CDR2 sequences are GTSNPN and SVGIG (reference sequence). The chain's CDR3 is CAWSGSQQRTGELFF. As DNA, the CDR3 is TGTGCCTGGAGTGGGTCCCAACAGAGGACCGGGGAGCTGTTTTTT.

This clonotype is a singleton in its sample. V gene TRBV20-1 combines with J gene TRBJ1-5; D may be TRBD1 (6 bases). Germline values: CDR1 DFQATT, CDR2 SNEGSKA (reference sequence). This CDR3 has 14 residues. Trimming removed 0 bases from V and 9 bases from J, with 15 bases in between. The CDR3 here is CSARDRGGGRPQHF. The CDR3 DNA sequence: TGCAGTGCTAGAGATCGGGGGGGCGGTAGGCCCCAGCATTTT.

This chain uses TRBV4-1 with TRBJ2-5; 8 bases match TRBD1. Germline values: CDR1 MGHRA, CDR2 YSYEKL. The CDR3 length is 13 residues. V lost 4 bases to trimming and J lost 5 bases; unmatched junction nucleotides: 3. The CDR3 protein is CASSPGGIETQYF. The CDR3, as DNA: TGCGCCAGCAGCCCAGGGGGCATCGAGACCCAGTACTTC.

This clonotype was seen a few times. The gene calls are TRBV5-1 and TRBJ2-2; TRBD1 matches 9 bases. The V segment lost 2 bases and the J segment 5 bases; nucleotides outside the gene matches: 4. This CDR3 contains 15 residues. The germline CDR1 and CDR2 sequences are SGHRS and YFSETQ. The CDR3: CASSLGQGSTGELFF. CDR3 in DNA: TGCGCCAGCAGCTTAGGACAGGGGAGTACCGGGGAGCTGTTTTTT.